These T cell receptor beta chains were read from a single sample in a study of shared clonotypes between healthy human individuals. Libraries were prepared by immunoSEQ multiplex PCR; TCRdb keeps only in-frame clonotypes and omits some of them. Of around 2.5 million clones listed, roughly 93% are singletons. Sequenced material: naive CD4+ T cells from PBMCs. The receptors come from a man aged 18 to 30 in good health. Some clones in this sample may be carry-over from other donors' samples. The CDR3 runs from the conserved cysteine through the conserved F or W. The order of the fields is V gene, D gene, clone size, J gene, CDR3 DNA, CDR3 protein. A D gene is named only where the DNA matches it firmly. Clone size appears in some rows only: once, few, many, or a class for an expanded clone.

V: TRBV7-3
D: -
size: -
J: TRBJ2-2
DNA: TGTGCCAGCGGTAGTCATACCGGGGAGCTGTTTTTT
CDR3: CASGSHTGELFF

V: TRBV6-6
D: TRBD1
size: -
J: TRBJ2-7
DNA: TGCGCCAGCAGCCTCCGGGACAGGAGCTACGAGCAGTACTTC
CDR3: CASSLRDRSYEQYF

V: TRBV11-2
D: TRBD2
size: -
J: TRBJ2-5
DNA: TGTGCCAGCAGCGTCATAGTAGCGGGAGGAAGCGGGACCCAGTACTTC
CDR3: CASSVIVAGGSGTQYF

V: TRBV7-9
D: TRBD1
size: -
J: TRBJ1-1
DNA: TGTGCCAGCAGCCATGCCGGGACAGGGGGCTTCTTACCTTTCTTT
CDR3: CASSHAGTGGFLPFF

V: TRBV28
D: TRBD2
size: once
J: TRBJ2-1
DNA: TGTGCCAGCAGTTCTCCTAGCGGGAGGCGGTATGAGCAGTTCTTC
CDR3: CASSSPSGRRYEQFF

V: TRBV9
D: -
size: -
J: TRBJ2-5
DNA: TGTGCCAGCAGCGTAGCTCCAGTCCCCCAAGAGACCCAGTACTTC
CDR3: CASSVAPVPQETQYF

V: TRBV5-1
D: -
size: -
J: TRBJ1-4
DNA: TGCGCCAGCAGCTTGACGGTACCTAATGAAAAACTGTTTTTT
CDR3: CASSLTVPNEKLFF

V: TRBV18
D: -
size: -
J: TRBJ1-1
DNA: TGTGCCAGCTCACCACAAACTGAAGCTTTCTTT
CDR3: CASSPQTEAFF

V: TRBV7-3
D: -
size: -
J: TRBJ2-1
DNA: TGTGCCAGCAGCTTAAATGGGGGGACATCCTACAATGAGCAGTTCTTC
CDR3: CASSLNGGTSYNEQFF

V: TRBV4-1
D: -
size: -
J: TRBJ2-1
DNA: TGCGCCAGCAGCCACGTCCGGGATGAGCAGTTCTTC
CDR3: CASSHVRDEQFF

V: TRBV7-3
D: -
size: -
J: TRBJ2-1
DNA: TGTGCCAGCAGCCAACAACCCCGGCAGAGCTCCTACAATGAGCAGTTCTTC
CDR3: CASSQQPRQSSYNEQFF

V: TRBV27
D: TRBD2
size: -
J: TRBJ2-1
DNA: TGTGCCAGCAGTGGGGAGGGACTAGCGGACTCCTACAATGAGCAGTTCTTC
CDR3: CASSGEGLADSYNEQFF

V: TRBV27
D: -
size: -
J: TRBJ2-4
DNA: TGTGTACCGGACGGTACTCTAGCCAAAAACATTCAGTACTTC
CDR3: CVPDGTLAKNIQYF

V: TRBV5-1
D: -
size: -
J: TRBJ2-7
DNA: TGCGCCAGCAGCCCCCTTGGGGGCCAACCCAACGAGCAGTACTTC
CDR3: CASSPLGGQPNEQYF

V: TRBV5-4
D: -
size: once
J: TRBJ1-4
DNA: TGTGCCAGCAGTGGGCAGCAGGGAGAAAAACTGTTTTTT
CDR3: CASSGQQGEKLFF

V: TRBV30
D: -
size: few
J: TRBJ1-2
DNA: TGTGCCTGGAGTGAGGGGAGCTATGGCTACACCTTC
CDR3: CAWSEGSYGYTF

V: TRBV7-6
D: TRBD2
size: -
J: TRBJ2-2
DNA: TGTGCCAGCAGTTCCGCGGGCCTAGCGGGAGACAACACCGGGGAGCTGTTTTTT
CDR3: CASSSAGLAGDNTGELFF

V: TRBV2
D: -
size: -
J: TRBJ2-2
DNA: TGTGCCAGCAGTCCGACAGGATCCTACACCGGGGAGCTGTTTTTT
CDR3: CASSPTGSYTGELFF

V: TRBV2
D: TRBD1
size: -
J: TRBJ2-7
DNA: TGTGCCAGCAGTTTGTCAGGGGGTCCCTACGAGCAGTACTTC
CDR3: CASSLSGGPYEQYF

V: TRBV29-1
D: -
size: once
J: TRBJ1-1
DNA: TGCAGCGTTGCAAGGTCAGGGGACGGGTCTGAAGCTTTCTTT
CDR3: CSVARSGDGSEAFF

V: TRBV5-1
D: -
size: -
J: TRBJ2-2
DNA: TGCGCCAGCAGCAGAGACGGCGAGTGGAGAAACACCGGGGAGCTGTTTTTT
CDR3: CASSRDGEWRNTGELFF

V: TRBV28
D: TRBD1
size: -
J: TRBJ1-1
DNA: TGTGCCAGCAATCGGGACAGGGACGCTCCTGAAGCTTTCTTT
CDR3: CASNRDRDAPEAFF

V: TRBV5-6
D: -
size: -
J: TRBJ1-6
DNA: TGTGCCAGCAGCTTGAACTCACCCCTCCACTTT
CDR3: CASSLNSPLHF

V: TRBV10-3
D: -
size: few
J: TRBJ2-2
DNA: TGTGCCATCAGTGAGTTATTGGTAGTGAACACCGGGGAGCTGTTTTTT
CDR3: CAISELLVVNTGELFF

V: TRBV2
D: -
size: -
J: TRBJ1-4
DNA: TGTGCCAGCAGGGGGTTCCGGAAAAATGAAAAACTGTTTTTT
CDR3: CASRGFRKNEKLFF

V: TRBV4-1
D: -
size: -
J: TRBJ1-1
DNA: TGCGCCAGCAGCCTAGAGTCGGGTTTGAACACTGAAGCTTTCTTT
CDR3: CASSLESGLNTEAFF

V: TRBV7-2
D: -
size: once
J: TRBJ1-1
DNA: TGTGCCAGCAGCTTACTTGGGTGGGGGCAGTCACTAGAAGCTTTCTTT
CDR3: CASSLLGWGQSLEAFF

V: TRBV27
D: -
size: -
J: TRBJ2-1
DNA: TGTGCCAGCAGCCCGAGCCCACTCAATGAGCAGTTCTTC
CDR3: CASSPSPLNEQFF

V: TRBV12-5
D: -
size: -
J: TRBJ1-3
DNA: TGTGCTAGTGGTTACCACACCGTACAGGCTGGAGGGAATGGAAACACCATATATTTT
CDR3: CASGYHTVQAGGNGNTIYF

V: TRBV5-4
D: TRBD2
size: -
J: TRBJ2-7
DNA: TGTGCCAGCACCCCCGGCAGCGGGAGGGCCGAGTCCTACGAGCAGTACTTC
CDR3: CASTPGSGRAESYEQYF